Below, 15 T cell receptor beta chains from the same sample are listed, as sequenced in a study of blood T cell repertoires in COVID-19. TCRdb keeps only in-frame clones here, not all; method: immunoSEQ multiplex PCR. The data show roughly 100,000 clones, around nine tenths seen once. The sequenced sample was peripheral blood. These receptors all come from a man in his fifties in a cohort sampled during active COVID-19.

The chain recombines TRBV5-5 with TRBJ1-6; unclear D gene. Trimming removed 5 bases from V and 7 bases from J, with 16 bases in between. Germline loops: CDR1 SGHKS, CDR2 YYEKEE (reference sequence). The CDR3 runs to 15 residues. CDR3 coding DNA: TGTGCCAGCAGTGCCGGAGTGGGAGGAAATTCACCCCTCCACTTT. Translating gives CASSAGVGGNSPLHF.

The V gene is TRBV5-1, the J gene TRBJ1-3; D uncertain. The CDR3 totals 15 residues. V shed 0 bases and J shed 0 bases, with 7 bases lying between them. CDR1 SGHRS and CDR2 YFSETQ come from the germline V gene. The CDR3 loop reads CASSLGQNSGNTIYF. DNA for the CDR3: TGCGCCAGCAGCTTGGGCCAGAACTCTGGAAACACCATATATTTT.

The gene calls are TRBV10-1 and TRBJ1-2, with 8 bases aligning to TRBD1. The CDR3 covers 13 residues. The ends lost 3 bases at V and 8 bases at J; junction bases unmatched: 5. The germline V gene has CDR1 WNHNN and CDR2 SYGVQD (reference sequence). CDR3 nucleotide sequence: TGCGCCAGCAGTGAACGGACAGGGAACGGCTACACCTTC. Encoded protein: CASSERTGNGYTF.

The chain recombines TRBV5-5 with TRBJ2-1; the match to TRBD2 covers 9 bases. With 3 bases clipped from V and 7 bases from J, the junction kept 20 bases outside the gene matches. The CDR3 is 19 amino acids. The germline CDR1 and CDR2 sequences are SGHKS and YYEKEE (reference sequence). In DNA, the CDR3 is TGTGCCAGCAGCTCGGATGTTCTAGCGGGGCGGTGGGGATCTAATGAGCAGTTCTTC. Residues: CASSSDVLAGRWGSNEQFF.

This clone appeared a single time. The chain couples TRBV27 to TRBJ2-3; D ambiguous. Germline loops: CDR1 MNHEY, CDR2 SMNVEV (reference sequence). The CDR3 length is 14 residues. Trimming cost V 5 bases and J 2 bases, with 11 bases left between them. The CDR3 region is CASSADFATDTQYF. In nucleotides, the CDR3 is TGTGCCAGCAGTGCCGACTTCGCCACAGATACGCAGTATTTT.

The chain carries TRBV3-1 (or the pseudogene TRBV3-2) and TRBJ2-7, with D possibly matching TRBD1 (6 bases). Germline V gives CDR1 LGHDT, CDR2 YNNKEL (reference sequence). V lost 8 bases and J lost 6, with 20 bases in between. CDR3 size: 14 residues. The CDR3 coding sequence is TGTGCCAGCGGTACAGGGCAGGGCGTAATCGAGCAGTACTTC. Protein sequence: CASGTGQGVIEQYF.

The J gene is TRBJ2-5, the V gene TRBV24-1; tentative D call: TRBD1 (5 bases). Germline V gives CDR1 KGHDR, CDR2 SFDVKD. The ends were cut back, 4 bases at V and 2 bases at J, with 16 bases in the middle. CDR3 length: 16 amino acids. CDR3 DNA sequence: TGTGCCACCAGTGAAAGCCGGACAAGCTATCAAGAGACCCAGTACTTC. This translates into CATSESRTSYQETQYF.

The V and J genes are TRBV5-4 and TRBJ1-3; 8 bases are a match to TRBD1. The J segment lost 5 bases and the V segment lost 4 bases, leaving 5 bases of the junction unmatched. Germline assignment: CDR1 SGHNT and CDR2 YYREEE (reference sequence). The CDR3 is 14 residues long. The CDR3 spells CASSVTGGRNTIYF. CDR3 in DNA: TGTGCCAGCAGCGTAACAGGGGGACGAAACACCATATATTTT.

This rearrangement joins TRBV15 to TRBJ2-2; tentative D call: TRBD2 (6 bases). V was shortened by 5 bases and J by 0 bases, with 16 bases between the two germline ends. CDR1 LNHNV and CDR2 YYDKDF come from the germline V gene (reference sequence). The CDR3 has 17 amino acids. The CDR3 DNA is TGTGCCACCAGCGCAGCCGGGACTTCTTCGAACACCGGGGAGCTGTTTTTT. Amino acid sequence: CATSAAGTSSNTGELFF.

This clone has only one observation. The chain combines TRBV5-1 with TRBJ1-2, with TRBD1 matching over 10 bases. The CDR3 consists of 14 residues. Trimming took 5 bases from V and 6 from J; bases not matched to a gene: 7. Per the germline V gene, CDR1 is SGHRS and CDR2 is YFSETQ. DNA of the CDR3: TGCGCCAGCAGTCGGGACAGGGGCGACGATGGCTACACCTTC. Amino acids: CASSRDRGDDGYTF.

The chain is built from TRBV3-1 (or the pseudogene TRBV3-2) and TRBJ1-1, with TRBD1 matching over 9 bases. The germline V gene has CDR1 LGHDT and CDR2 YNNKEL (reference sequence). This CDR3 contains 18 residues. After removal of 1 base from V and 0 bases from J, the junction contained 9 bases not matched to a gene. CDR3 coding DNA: TGTGCCAGCAGCCAAGGAACCGGGACAGGGAGATTGAACACTGAAGCTTTCTTT. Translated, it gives CASSQGTGTGRLNTEAFF.

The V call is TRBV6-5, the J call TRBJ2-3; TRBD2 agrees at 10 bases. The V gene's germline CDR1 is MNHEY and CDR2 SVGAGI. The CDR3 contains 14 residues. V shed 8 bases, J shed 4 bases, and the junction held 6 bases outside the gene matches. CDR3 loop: CASRERGGADTQYF. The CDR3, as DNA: TGTGCCAGCCGGGAGCGGGGGGGAGCAGATACGCAGTATTTT.

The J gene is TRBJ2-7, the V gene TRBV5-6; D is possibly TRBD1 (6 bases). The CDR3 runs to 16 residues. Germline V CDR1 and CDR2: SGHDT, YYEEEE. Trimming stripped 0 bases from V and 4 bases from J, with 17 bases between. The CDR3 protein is CASSLGGVQGRYEQYF. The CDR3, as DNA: TGTGCCAGCAGCTTGGGAGGAGTGCAGGGGCGATACGAGCAGTACTTC.

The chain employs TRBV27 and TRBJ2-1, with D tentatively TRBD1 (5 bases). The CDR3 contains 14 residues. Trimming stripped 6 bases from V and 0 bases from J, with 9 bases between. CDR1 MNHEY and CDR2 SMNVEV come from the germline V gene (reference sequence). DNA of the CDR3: TGTGCCAGCAGGGGCGACAGCTCCTACAATGAGCAGTTCTTC. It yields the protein CASRGDSSYNEQFF.

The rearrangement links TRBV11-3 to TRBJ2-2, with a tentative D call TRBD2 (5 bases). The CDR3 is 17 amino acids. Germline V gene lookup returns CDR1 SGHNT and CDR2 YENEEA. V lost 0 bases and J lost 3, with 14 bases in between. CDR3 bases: TGTGCCAGCAGCTTAGATGCGGGTACCCCGTACACCGGGGAGCTGTTTTTT. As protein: CASSLDAGTPYTGELFF.